Listed here are 8 T cell receptor beta chains from one sample, sequenced in a study of beta chain features in type 1 diabetes. The investigators reverse transcribed all of the isolated RNA, so they sequenced expressed TCRB transcripts. This table comes from immunoSEQ multiplex PCR, and its TCRdb copy is limited to in-frame clones, with some not included. The repertoire consists of about 900,000 clones, with around a sixth occurring once and the leading ten covering about 0.025%. Material: naive CD4+ T cells from blood. These receptors were taken from a woman between 18 and 29 years old in good health.

This chain uses TRBV5-6 with TRBJ2-7; D unresolved. This CDR3 is built from 14 residues. Between the trimmed V and J ends, which lost 0 bases and 3 bases, there was a span of 10 bases. CDR1 is SGHDT, CDR2 YYEEEE, per germline. The DNA for the CDR3 is TGTGCCAGCAGCTTGGCAGTCGGATACTACGAGCAGTACTTC. Translating gives CASSLAVGYYEQYF.

The sample holds a few counts of this clone. The gene calls are TRBV6-5 and TRBJ2-2; TRBD1 is a possible D gene (5 bases). The CDR3 consists of 15 residues. Germline CDR1 and CDR2: MNHEY and SVGAGI. Trimming stripped 4 bases from V and 2 bases from J, with 11 bases between. CDR3 sequence (DNA): TGTGCCAGCAGTTGGCAGGGCCCCAACACCGGGGAGCTGTTTTTT. Translating gives CASSWQGPNTGELFF.

As for this clone: It may be a read error: a sequence one base away is much more abundant. The chain has TRBV6-6 and TRBJ1-2; the D is unclear. The CDR3 runs 12 residues. Germline V CDR1 and CDR2: MNHNY, SVGAGI (reference sequence). Deletions cut 5 bases from V and 4 bases from J, with 8 bases between. The CDR3 bases are TGTGCCAGCAGTGCGGCGGCCTATGGCTACACCTTC. This encodes CASSAAAYGYTF.

The J gene is TRBJ2-4, the V gene TRBV20-1; 7 positions agree with TRBD1. With 5 bases clipped from V and 8 bases from J, the junction kept 3 bases outside the gene matches. Germline V CDR1 and CDR2: DFQATT, SNEGSKA (reference sequence). The CDR3 sequence is 11 residues long. The CDR3 region is CSARDRDIQYF. DNA for the CDR3: TGCAGTGCTCGGGACAGAGACATTCAGTACTTC.

This clone was counted only a few times. V gene TRBV29-1 combines with J gene TRBJ2-7, with 7 bases identical to TRBD1. Losses at the gene ends were 6 bases for V and 5 bases for J; bases not matched to a gene: 10. The length of the CDR3 is 13 residues. Per the germline V gene, CDR1 is SQVTM and CDR2 is ANQGSEA. Written as DNA, the CDR3 is TGCAGCGTACAAACAGGGGTTTGGGACGAGCAGTACTTC. Amino acid sequence: CSVQTGVWDEQYF.

In this sample, this clone turned up a few times. The chain combines TRBV6-5 with TRBJ2-2; 10 nucleotides agree with TRBD1. The germline gives CDR1 MNHEY, CDR2 SVGAGI. With V trimmed by 7 bases and J by 5 bases, 7 bases remained unmatched. The CDR3 sequence is 15 residues long. CDR3 loop: CASTRAGQGTGELFF. DNA for the CDR3: TGTGCCAGCACCCGTGCGGGACAGGGGACCGGGGAGCTGTTTTTT.

This clone has only a few counts. The chain is built from TRBV7-9 and TRBJ2-1, with 14 bases lining up with TRBD2. Germline assignment: CDR1 SEHNR and CDR2 FQNEAQ (reference sequence). The length of the CDR3 is 15 residues. V shed 1 base and J 8 bases; nucleotides not matched to a gene: 1. The CDR3 region has the DNA TGTGCCAGCAGCTTAGAGGGACTAGCGGGAGATGAGCAGTTCTTC. This codes for CASSLEGLAGDEQFF. Supplemented by reference TRBV7-9 and TRBJ2-1, the full variable domain reads DTGVSQNPRHKITKRGQNVTFRCDPISEHNRLYWYRQTLGQGPEFLTYFQNEAQLEKSRLLSDRFSAERPKGSFSTLEIQRTEQGDSAMYLCASSLEGLAGDEQFFGPGTRLTVL.

The gene calls are TRBV4-1 and TRBJ2-6; 7 bases match TRBD1. V shed 1 base and J 1 base; nucleotides not matched to a gene: 7. The CDR3 is made up of 18 amino acids. Germline V gives CDR1 MGHRA, CDR2 YSYEKL. The CDR3 loop is CASSQGQGPRSGANVLTF. The CDR3 bases are TGCGCCAGCAGCCAAGGACAGGGCCCTAGATCTGGGGCCAACGTCCTGACTTTC.